These 18 T cell receptor beta chains were all obtained from the same sample, sequenced in a study of blood T cell repertoires in COVID-19. Assay used: immunoSEQ multiplex PCR; TCRdb lists only in-frame clones, some missing. The table includes 210,000 or so clones, around 79% detected once. The sequencing input was peripheral blood. The receptors derive from a man aged 50 or older who had recovered from COVID-19.

The chain carries TRBV12-1 and TRBJ2-2; the table names TRBD2, a call not compared with the DNA. TRBV12-1 is noted as a pseudogene. This CDR3 is 16 amino acids long. The CDR3 DNA is TGTGCCAGCAGCCCCCGTAGCGGGAGGGGTACCGGGGAGCTGTTTTTT. The encoded protein is CASSPRSGRGTGELFF.

V usage is TRBV4-1 and J usage is TRBJ1-1; a weak D match, TRBD1 (5 bases). This CDR3 region has 15 residues. V was shortened by 3 bases and J by 4 bases, with 15 bases between the two germline ends. Per the germline V gene, CDR1 is MGHRA and CDR2 is YSYEKL. The CDR3, as DNA: TGCGCCAGCAGCCACGATGACAGCAAGACCACTGAAGCTTTCTTT. This sequence encodes CASSHDDSKTTEAFF.

This chain uses TRBV3-1 (or the pseudogene TRBV3-2) with TRBJ2-1, with 8 bases identical to TRBD2. V trimming: 6 bases; J trimming: 7 bases; junction bases outside the gene matches: 11. CDR3 length: 15 amino acids. Germline V lookup: CDR1 LGHDT, CDR2 YNNKEL (reference sequence). CDR3 bases: TGTGCCAGCAGACCCCTGAGCGGGAGCGGTAATGAGCAGTTCTTC. This sequence encodes CASRPLSGSGNEQFF.

The chain has TRBV5-1 and TRBJ2-3; maybe TRBD2 (6 bases). Germline CDR1 SGHRS, CDR2 YFSETQ. The germline V and J ends were trimmed by 7 bases and 6 bases, with 12 bases remaining between them. The CDR3 is 12 residues long. The CDR3 here is CASRTGEDTQYF. The CDR3 DNA sequence: TGCGCCAGCCGGACGGGAGAGGATACGCAGTATTTT.

This chain joins TRBV4-2 and TRBJ2-7; 8 nucleotides line up with TRBD2. V lost 2 bases to trimming and J lost 1 base; unmatched junction nucleotides: 7. In germline, CDR1 is LGHNA, CDR2 YNFKEQ. The CDR3 spans 16 residues. CDR3 region: CASSQRGTSKSYEQYF. The CDR3 coding sequence is TGTGCCAGCAGCCAACGCGGGACTAGTAAGTCCTACGAGCAGTACTTC.

This clone occurred a few times. The chain links TRBV9 to TRBJ1-1; the match to TRBD1 covers 7 bases. The length of the CDR3 is 14 residues. Germline V gene lookup returns CDR1 SGDLS and CDR2 YYNGEE. V was clipped by 2 bases and J by 3 bases; unmatched bases: 4. This chain's CDR3 is CASSVNRGDTEAFF. In DNA, the CDR3 is TGTGCCAGCAGCGTTAACAGGGGTGACACTGAAGCTTTCTTT.

This chain uses TRBV27 with TRBJ2-7, with TRBD2 matching over 7 bases. The ends lost 6 bases at V and 2 bases at J; junction bases unmatched: 13. Germline CDR1 reads MNHEY; CDR2 reads SMNVEV (reference sequence). CDR3 size: 16 residues. The CDR3 is CASSPLVTSETYEQYF. CDR3 DNA sequence: TGTGCCAGCAGCCCACTCGTTACTAGCGAGACCTACGAGCAGTACTTC.

J is TRBJ1-2 and V is TRBV29-1, with D perhaps matching TRBD1 (6 bases). The V gene lost 4 bases and the J gene lost 8 bases, with 17 bases spanning the gap. The V gene's germline CDR1 is SQVTM and CDR2 ANQGSEA. The CDR3 has 13 amino acids. In DNA form, the CDR3 reads TGCAGCGTTGTGGTACAGGGTTTTAGCGGCTACACCTTC. Translating it yields CSVVVQGFSGYTF.

The chain carries TRBV19 and TRBJ2-3; 7 bases line up with TRBD2. Germline V lookup: CDR1 LNHDA, CDR2 SQIVND (reference sequence). Losses at the gene ends were 6 bases for V and 2 bases for J; bases not matched to a gene: 2. This CDR3 comprises 13 residues. CDR3 nucleotides: TGTGCCAGTAGAGCGGGGAACACAGATACGCAGTATTTT. Encoded protein: CASRAGNTDTQYF. Looking up the rest from reference TRBV19 and TRBJ2-3 gives the full variable domain: DGGITQSPKYLFRKEGQNVTLSCEQNLNHDAMYWYRQDPGQGLRLIYYSQIVNDFQKGDIAEGYSVSREKKESFPLTVTSAQKNPTAFYLCASRAGNTDTQYFGPGTRLTVL.

This clone was counted a few times. This chain links TRBV4-2 with TRBJ2-2, with a possible D match to TRBD2 (6 bases). There are 19 residues in the CDR3. Trimming pared 0 bases from V and 2 bases from J, leaving 19 bases between. The germline gives CDR1 LGHNA, CDR2 YNFKEQ. This chain's CDR3 is CASSQDQTIPGTNTGELFF. For the CDR3, the DNA is TGTGCCAGCAGCCAAGATCAAACGATCCCCGGGACTAACACCGGGGAGCTGTTTTTT.

This clone occurred once. The chain uses TRBV27 and TRBJ1-1, with D perhaps matching TRBD1 (5 bases). Germline CDR1 reads MNHEY; CDR2 reads SMNVEV (reference sequence). The CDR3 spans 16 residues. Trimming stripped 8 bases from V and 5 bases from J, with 24 bases between. The CDR3 sequence is CASRKLTGDAFTEAFF. The CDR3 DNA reads TGTGCCAGCCGGAAGTTAACGGGGGATGCGTTTACTGAAGCTTTCTTT.

J is TRBJ2-7 and V is TRBV3-1 (or the pseudogene TRBV3-2); 13 bases fit TRBD2. This CDR3 has 15 residues. Germline CDR1 reads LGHDT; CDR2 reads YNNKEL (reference sequence). After removal of 4 bases from V and 6 bases from J, the junction contained 6 bases not matched to a gene. Here the CDR3 reads CASSPGLAGVFEQYF. CDR3 sequence (DNA): TGTGCCAGCAGCCCAGGACTAGCGGGAGTTTTCGAGCAGTACTTC.

V and J are TRBV19 and TRBJ1-2; D remains unclear. The V end lost 6 bases, the J end lost 4 bases, and 6 bases lay between the germline ends. Germline CDR1 and CDR2: LNHDA and SQIVND (reference sequence). CDR3 length: 11 amino acids. The CDR3 is CASREGYGYTF. CDR3 sequence (DNA): TGTGCCAGTAGGGAGGGCTATGGCTACACCTTC.

The V call is TRBV11-2, the J call TRBJ2-3; possibly TRBD1 for D (5 bases). The V end was cut by 4 bases, the J end by 6 bases, with 17 bases between. Germline CDR1 SGHAT, CDR2 FQNNGV. The CDR3 is 15 residues long. The CDR3 region is CASSWRQGAKDTQYF. CDR3 coding DNA: TGTGCCAGCAGCTGGAGACAAGGGGCAAAGGATACGCAGTATTTT.

This chain links TRBV24-1 with TRBJ2-3, with D uncertain. Germline CDR1 is KGHDR and CDR2 is SFDVKD. The CDR3 sequence is 16 residues long. Trimming pared 2 bases from V and 3 bases from J, leaving 14 bases between. CDR3 DNA sequence: TGTGCCACCAGTGATTCAGGCGCCGCAAAGACAGATACGCAGTATTTT. Residues: CATSDSGAAKTDTQYF.

The chain joins TRBV28 to TRBJ1-5; weak D call: TRBD1 (6 bases). Germline CDR1 reads MDHEN; CDR2 reads SYDVKM. The V gene lost 5 bases and the J gene lost 0 bases, with 11 bases spanning the gap. The CDR3 is made up of 15 amino acids. The CDR3 spells CASSLRGNSNQPQHF. The CDR3 nucleotides read TGTGCCAGCAGTCTCAGGGGTAATAGCAATCAGCCCCAGCATTTT.

The V and J genes are TRBV28 and TRBJ1-4, with D unclear. The length of the CDR3 is 13 residues. V lost 3 bases to trimming and J lost 7 bases, with 9 bases between them. Germline CDR1 MDHEN, CDR2 SYDVKM. The CDR3, as DNA: TGTGCCAGCAGTTTCTCACCGGGTGAAAAACTGTTTTTT. It translates to CASSFSPGEKLFF.

A single count supports this clone. The J gene is TRBJ1-1, the V gene TRBV7-9; maybe TRBD1 (6 bases). The V end lost 5 bases, the J end lost 3 bases, and 10 bases lay between the germline ends. This CDR3 is built from 13 residues. Germline CDR1 is SEHNR and CDR2 is FQNEAQ (reference sequence). The CDR3 here is CASSPNRDTEAFF. The CDR3 region has the DNA TGTGCCAGCAGCCCCAACAGGGACACTGAAGCTTTCTTT.